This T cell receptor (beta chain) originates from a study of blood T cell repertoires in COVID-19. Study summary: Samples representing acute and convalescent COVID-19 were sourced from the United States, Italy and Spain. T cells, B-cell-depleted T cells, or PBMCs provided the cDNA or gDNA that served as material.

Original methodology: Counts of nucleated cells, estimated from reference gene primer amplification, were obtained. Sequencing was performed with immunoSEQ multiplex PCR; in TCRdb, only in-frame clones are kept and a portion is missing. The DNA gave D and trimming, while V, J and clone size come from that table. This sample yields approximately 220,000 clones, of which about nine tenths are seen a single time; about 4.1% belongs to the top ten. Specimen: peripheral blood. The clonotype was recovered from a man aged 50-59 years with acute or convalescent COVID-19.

The CDR3: CASSLQMNTEAFF. For the CDR3, the DNA is TGTGCCAGCAGTCTACAGATGAACACTGAAGCTTTCTTT. The chain recombines TRBV6-5 with TRBJ1-1; D is unresolved. The germline CDR1 and CDR2 sequences are MNHEY and SVGAGI. This CDR3 region has 13 residues. Trimming cost V 5 bases and J 0 bases, with 7 bases left between them.